What follows are 13 T cell receptor beta chains derived from one specimen sequenced in a study of T cell responses to AZD1222 COVID-19 vaccine. Some clones are missing from TCRdb's copy, which holds only in-frame ones; the method was immunoSEQ multiplex PCR. The table includes about 140,000 clones, more than 90% detected once. Sequences were derived from peripheral blood, sampled on day 0 of AZD1222 vaccination. The receptor source for this set is an adult in good health.

The chain carries TRBV5-4 and TRBJ2-7; D call uncertain. CDR1 and CDR2 from the germline V gene are SGHNT and YYREEE (reference sequence). V lost 4 bases and J lost 2, with 13 bases in between. The CDR3 contains 14 residues. CDR3 bases: TGTGCCAGCAGCGCCGGACCTTTTACCTACGAGCAGTACTTC. Its translation is CASSAGPFTYEQYF.

V is TRBV29-1 and J is TRBJ1-4; 7 bases line up with TRBD1. CDR3 length: 15 residues. V was clipped by 4 bases and J by 4 bases; unmatched bases: 9. Germline loops: CDR1 SQVTM, CDR2 ANQGSEA. In nucleotides, the CDR3 is TGCAGCGTTGGGGTAGGGGGCTTGGGTAATGAAAAACTGTTTTTT. Residues: CSVGVGGLGNEKLFF.

The gene calls are TRBV7-9 and TRBJ2-7; 11 nucleotides align to TRBD2. Trimming took 0 bases from V and 9 from J; bases not matched to a gene: 7. Germline-derived CDR1 and CDR2 are SEHNR and FQNEAQ (reference sequence). This CDR3 is built from 15 residues. The CDR3 loop is CASSLAIAGGPAQYF. CDR3 coding DNA: TGTGCCAGCAGCTTAGCGATAGCGGGAGGGCCCGCGCAGTACTTC.

The genes are TRBV11-2 and TRBJ1-3, with D unclear. The germline V gene encodes CDR1 SGHAT and CDR2 FQNNGV. With 5 bases removed from V and 0 bases from J, the gap between germline ends came to 14 bases. The CDR3 is 16 residues long. The CDR3 protein is CASSPFPKGSGNTIYF. For the CDR3, the DNA is TGTGCCAGCAGCCCTTTCCCCAAGGGCTCTGGAAACACCATATATTTT.

The chain employs TRBV3-1 (or the pseudogene TRBV3-2) and TRBJ1-1; tentative D call: TRBD1 (5 bases). The CDR3 is 15 residues long. V was clipped by 0 bases and J by 4 bases, with 12 bases between them. Looked up from germline, CDR1 is LGHDT and CDR2 is YNNKEL (reference sequence). CDR3: CASSQESRAGTEAFF. The DNA of the CDR3 is TGTGCCAGCAGCCAAGAATCCAGGGCAGGCACTGAAGCTTTCTTT.

The chain is built from TRBV5-4 and TRBJ2-1; 9 positions agree with TRBD2. This CDR3 spans 15 amino acids. The V gene's germline CDR1 is SGHNT and CDR2 YYREEE (reference sequence). V gave up 4 bases and J gave up 5 bases; unmatched junction bases: 7. This CDR3 reads CASSPLAGLDNEQFF. The CDR3 region has the DNA TGTGCCAGCAGCCCACTAGCGGGCCTCGACAATGAGCAGTTCTTC.

The CDR3 protein is CASSVPGNTIYF. The CDR3 coding sequence is TGTGCCAGCAGCGTCCCAGGAAACACCATATATTTT. The genes are TRBV7-9 and TRBJ1-3; D is undetermined. CDR3 size: 12 residues. V lost 5 bases and J lost 4, with 6 bases in between. Germline-derived CDR1 and CDR2 are SEHNR and FQNEAQ (reference sequence).

The rearrangement joins TRBV6-5 to TRBJ2-2; D remains unclear. Trimming took off 7 bases at V and 1 base at J, with 10 bases between the two ends. The V gene's germline CDR1 is MNHEY and CDR2 SVGAGI. The CDR3 sequence is 14 residues long. This CDR3 reads CASIPTVNTGELFF. The CDR3 region has the DNA TGTGCCAGCATTCCGACGGTGAACACCGGGGAGCTGTTTTTT.

The chain couples TRBV7-9 to TRBJ2-7; possibly TRBD1 or TRBD2 for D (6 bases each). CDR1 and CDR2 (germline): SEHNR, FQNEAQ (reference sequence). There are 16 residues in the CDR3. V was clipped by 5 bases and J by 0 bases, with 17 bases between them. CDR3 nucleotides: TGTGCCAGCAGCAATTACGAGGGGGGTAGCTCCTACGAGCAGTACTTC. As protein: CASSNYEGGSSYEQYF.

This clone was observed a single time. The chain recombines TRBV28 with TRBJ2-3; TRBD2 might be the D (6 bases). Trimming shortened V by 3 bases and J by 10 bases, and 26 bases separated the two germline ends. Germline V CDR1 and CDR2: MDHEN, SYDVKM. The CDR3 has 17 amino acids. CDR3 sequence reads: CASSFIRLAHVRSAQYF. CDR3 DNA: TGTGCCAGCAGTTTTATCCGGCTAGCGCACGTTCGTAGTGCGCAGTATTTT.

This chain uses TRBV2 with TRBJ1-2, with D possibly being TRBD1 (5 bases). The germline V gene has CDR1 SNHLY and CDR2 FYNNEI. Trimming stripped 4 bases from V and 4 bases from J, with 10 bases between. CDR3 length equals 13 residues. The CDR3 DNA sequence: TGTGCCAGCAGTGGTCAGGGACTCTATGGCTACACCTTC. Its translation is CASSGQGLYGYTF.

The chain uses TRBV7-7 and TRBJ1-3; D ambiguous. The CDR3 runs 13 residues. V was cut by 4 bases and J by 3 bases, with 7 bases left in between. Germline V gives CDR1 SSHAT, CDR2 FNYEAQ (reference sequence). The CDR3 sequence: CASSSGVGNTIYF. The CDR3 nucleotides are TGTGCCAGCAGCTCCGGTGTTGGAAACACCATATATTTT. Filled out from reference TRBV7-7 and TRBJ1-3, the complete variable domain reads GAGVSQSPRYKVTKRGQDVTLRCDPISSHATLYWYQQALGQGPEFLTYFNYEAQPDKSGLPSDRFSAERPEGSISTLTIQRTEQRDSAMYRCASSSGVGNTIYFGEGSWLTVV.

The chain has TRBV6-5 and TRBJ1-6; 7 nucleotides line up with TRBD1. The germline V gene encodes CDR1 MNHEY and CDR2 SVGAGI. J lost 8 bases, V lost 5 bases, and 9 bases had no gene match. This CDR3 region has 15 residues. CDR3 loop: CASSNRGTAYSPLHF. The CDR3 nucleotides are TGTGCCAGCAGTAATAGGGGGACAGCATATTCACCCCTCCACTTT.